This T cell receptor beta chain came from a study of vaccination and CD4 T cells after COVID-19. The Oncomine TCR Beta short-read assay sequenced DNA from cultured CD4+ T cells. MiXCR was run by TCRdb on the PCR reads, yielding one entry per CDR3 protein. The data contain 20,000 or so distinct CDR3 sequences, roughly 40% of them singletons. As regards this clonotype: What it binds is unknown.

The CDR3 sequence is 13 residues long. The V end was cut by 5 bases, the J end by 3 bases, with 8 bases between. The germline V gene has CDR1 MNHNS and CDR2 SASEGT. Stated time point: late sampling 161 to 241 days after vaccination in a few convalescent patients. Treatment specified: approximately nine-day PBMC culture with coronavirus spike peptide pools or control peptides (ViraFEST assay). V gene TRBV6-1 combines with J gene TRBJ1-5; no clear D. The clonotype was recovered from a human donor who had recovered from COVID-19. The sample here was CD4+ T cells from blood, cultured in vitro, taken about 7 months after SARS-CoV-2 vaccination. CDR3 amino acids: CASSMGYNQPQHF. The CDR3 DNA sequence: TGTGCCAGCAGTATGGGGTACAATCAGCCCCAGCATTTT.